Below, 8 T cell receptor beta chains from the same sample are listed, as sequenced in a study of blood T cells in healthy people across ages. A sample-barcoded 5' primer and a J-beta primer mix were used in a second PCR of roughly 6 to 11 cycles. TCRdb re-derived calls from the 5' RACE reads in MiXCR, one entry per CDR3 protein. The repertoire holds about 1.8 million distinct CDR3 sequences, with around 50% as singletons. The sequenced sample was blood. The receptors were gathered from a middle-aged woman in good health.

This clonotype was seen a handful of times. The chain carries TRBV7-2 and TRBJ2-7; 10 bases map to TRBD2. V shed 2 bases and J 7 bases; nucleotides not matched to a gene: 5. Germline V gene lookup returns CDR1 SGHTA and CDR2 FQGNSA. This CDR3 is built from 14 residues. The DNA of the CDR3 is TGTGCCAGCAGCTTATATACTAGCGGGGAGGAGCAGTACTTC. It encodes CASSLYTSGEEQYF.

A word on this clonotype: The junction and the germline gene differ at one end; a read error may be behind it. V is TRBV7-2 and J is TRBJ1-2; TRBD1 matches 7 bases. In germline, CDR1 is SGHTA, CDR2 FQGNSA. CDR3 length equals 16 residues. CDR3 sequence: CASSLFGTANHYGYTF. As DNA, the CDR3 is TGTGCCAGTAGCTTATTTGGGACAGCCAACCACTATGGCTACACCTTC. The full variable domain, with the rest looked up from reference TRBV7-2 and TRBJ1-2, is GAGVSQSPSNKVTEKGKDVELRCDPISGHTALYWYRQSLGQGLEFLIYFQGNSAPDKSGLPSDRFSAERTGGSVSTLTIQRTQQEDSAVYLCASSLFGTANHYGYTFGSGTRLTVV.

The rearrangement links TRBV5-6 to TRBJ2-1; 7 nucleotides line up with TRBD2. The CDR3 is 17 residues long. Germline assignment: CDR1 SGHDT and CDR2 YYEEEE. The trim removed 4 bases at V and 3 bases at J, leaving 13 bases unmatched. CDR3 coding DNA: TGTGCCAGCAGCCCAATTGACCCACGGGGGGTCTACAATGAGCAGTTCTTC. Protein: CASSPIDPRGVYNEQFF.

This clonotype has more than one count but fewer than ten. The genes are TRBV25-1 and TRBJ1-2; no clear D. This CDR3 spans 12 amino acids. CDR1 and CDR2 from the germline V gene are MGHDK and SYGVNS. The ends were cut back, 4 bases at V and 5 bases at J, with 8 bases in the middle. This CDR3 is CASSVDKYGYTF. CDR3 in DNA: TGTGCCAGCAGTGTTGACAAGTATGGCTACACCTTC.

Written as DNA, the CDR3 is TGTGCCCGCACCCGACACGAGACAGGGGGCCGAGAGACCCAGTACTTC. Protein: CARTRHETGGRETQYF. The genes are TRBV6-2 or TRBV6-3 and TRBJ2-5; the match to TRBD1 covers 10 bases. The junction had 16 bases not matched to a gene; V was cut back by 11 bases and J by 4 bases. The CDR3 runs 16 residues. Germline V lookup: CDR1 MNHEY, CDR2 SVGEGT.

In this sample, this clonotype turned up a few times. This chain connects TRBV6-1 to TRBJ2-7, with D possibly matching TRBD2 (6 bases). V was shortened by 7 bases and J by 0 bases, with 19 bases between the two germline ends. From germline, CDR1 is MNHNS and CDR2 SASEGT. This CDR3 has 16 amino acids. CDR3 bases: TGTGCCAGCAATCTAGGCGGGACGGGAAGCTCCTACGAGCAGTACTTC. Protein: CASNLGGTGSSYEQYF.

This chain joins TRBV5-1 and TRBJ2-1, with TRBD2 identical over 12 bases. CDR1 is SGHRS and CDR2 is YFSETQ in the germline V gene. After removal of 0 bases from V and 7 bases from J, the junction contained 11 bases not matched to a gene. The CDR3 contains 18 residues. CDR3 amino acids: CASSLGLAGVVSANEQFF. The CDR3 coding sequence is TGCGCCAGCAGCTTGGGACTAGCGGGGGTCGTCTCAGCAAATGAGCAGTTCTTC.

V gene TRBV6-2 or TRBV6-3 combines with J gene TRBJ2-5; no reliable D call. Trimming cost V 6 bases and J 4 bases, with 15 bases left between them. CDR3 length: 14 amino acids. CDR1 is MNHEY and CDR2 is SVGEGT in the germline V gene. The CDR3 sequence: CASRSASLGETQYF. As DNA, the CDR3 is TGTGCCAGCAGGTCGGCCTCACTCGGAGAGACCCAGTACTTC.